These T cell receptor beta chains were read from a single sample in a study of T cell changes during pregnancy in multiple sclerosis. Assay used: immunoSEQ multiplex PCR; TCRdb lists only in-frame clones, some missing. The data show some 85,000 clones, over 90% seen once. Sequencing was performed on peripheral blood, taken in the second trimester of pregnancy. All receptors derive from a female donor with multiple sclerosis, enrolled in a pregnancy study. Each CDR3 is given with its conserved first and last residue. D genes are given only for firm matches. The size entry is marked missing in some rows and otherwise reads once, few, many or a size class.

j_call	d_call	clone_size	v_call	cdr3_aa	cdr3_nt
TRBJ2-3	.	.	TRBV4-1	CASSQELTAAATDTQYF	TGCGCCAGCAGCCAAGAGCTAACGGCGGCGGCCACAGATACGCAGTATTTT
TRBJ2-1	.	.	TRBV9	CASSEYDYSSYNEQFF	TGTGCCAGCAGCGAATACGACTACTCCTCCTACAATGAGCAGTTCTTC
TRBJ2-6	TRBD2	.	TRBV29-1	CSVGVWGGISSGANVLTF	TGCAGCGTTGGAGTTTGGGGGGGGATCAGCTCTGGGGCCAACGTCCTGACTTTC
TRBJ2-3	TRBD2	.	TRBV29-1	CSVVAVAGGSTDTQYF	TGCAGCGTTGTAGCGGTAGCGGGAGGTAGCACAGATACGCAGTATTTT
TRBJ2-5	.	.	TRBV25-1	CASSEFKETQYF	TGTGCCAGCAGTGAATTTAAAGAGACCCAGTACTTC
TRBJ2-2	TRBD2	.	TRBV10-1	CASMTGGATGELFF	TGCGCCAGCATGACGGGAGGGGCCACCGGGGAGCTGTTTTTT
TRBJ2-5	.	.	TRBV4-3	CASSQDLPEAGGTQYF	TGCGCCAGCAGCCAAGATCTTCCCGAGGCGGGCGGGACCCAGTACTTC
TRBJ2-7	TRBD1	.	TRBV19	CASSPYSAGGDEQYF	TGTGCCAGTAGTCCATACTCGGCAGGGGGTGACGAGCAGTACTTC
TRBJ1-5	.	.	TRBV21-1	CASSKEARPGSNQPQHF	TGTGCCAGCAGCAAAGAGGCTAGGCCTGGGAGCAATCAGCCCCAGCATTTT
TRBJ2-1	TRBD2	once	TRBV15	CATSHNRAGTEDEQFF	TGTGCCACCAGCCACAACCGAGCGGGGACCGAGGATGAGCAGTTCTTC
TRBJ2-2	TRBD2	.	TRBV11-3	CASSSLAGSNTGELFF	TGTGCCAGCAGCTCGTTAGCGGGGTCGAACACCGGGGAGCTGTTTTTT
TRBJ1-4	TRBD1	.	TRBV27	CASSLLPLGTGGEKLFF	TGTGCCAGCAGTTTGTTACCCCTCGGGACAGGGGGAGAAAAACTGTTTTTT
TRBJ1-5	TRBD1	.	TRBV7-9	CASSGAGTGGNQPQHF	TGTGCCAGCAGCGGTGCCGGGACAGGAGGGAATCAGCCCCAGCATTTT
TRBJ2-7	.	.	TRBV19	CASSITSGYEQYF	TGTGCCAGTAGTATAACCAGCGGATACGAGCAGTACTTC
TRBJ2-5	.	.	TRBV6-5	CASSSPLGGIETQYF	TGTGCCAGCAGTAGCCCTTTGGGGGGTATAGAGACCCAGTACTTC
TRBJ1-5	.	.	TRBV28	CASSFSWAQPQHF	TGTGCCAGCAGTTTCTCGTGGGCTCAGCCCCAGCATTTT
TRBJ2-1	TRBD2	.	TRBV19	CASSPSGGTYNEQFF	TGTGCCAGTAGTCCAAGCGGGGGGACCTACAATGAGCAGTTCTTC
TRBJ2-7	.	once	TRBV6-5	CASSYSRNEQYF	TGTGCCAGCAGTTACTCGAGGAACGAGCAGTACTTC
TRBJ2-3	.	.	TRBV4-2	CASSQGGSSPDTQYF	TGTGCCAGCAGCCAAGGAGGTAGTTCCCCAGATACGCAGTATTTT
TRBJ1-2	TRBD1	.	TRBV5-8	CASSSGTGLRYTF	TGTGCCAGCAGCTCAGGGACAGGTTTGCGCTACACCTTC
TRBJ2-3	TRBD2	.	TRBV11-2	CASSPSGGRDTDTQYF	TGTGCCAGCAGCCCCTCGGGGGGACGGGATACAGATACGCAGTATTTT
TRBJ2-5	.	.	TRBV5-4	CASSIKQTGYQETQYF	TGTGCCAGCAGCATTAAGCAGACAGGCTATCAAGAGACCCAGTACTTC
TRBJ1-2	.	.	TRBV27	CASSFALGGLGGYTF	TGTGCCAGCAGTTTCGCCCTGGGGGGGTTAGGTGGCTACACCTTC
TRBJ2-7	TRBD1	once	TRBV10-1	CASSESAGGSRGASYEQYF	TGCGCCAGCAGTGAGTCGGCAGGGGGCTCAAGGGGTGCGTCCTACGAGCAGTACTTC
TRBJ2-2	.	.	TRBV18	CASSPTSSTGELFF	TGTGCCAGCTCGCCAACTAGTTCCACCGGGGAGCTGTTTTTT
TRBJ2-1	.	.	TRBV27	CASSLGGSPYNEQFF	TGTGCCAGCAGTTTAGGAGGGTCGCCCTACAATGAGCAGTTCTTC
TRBJ2-3	TRBD2	once	TRBV5-6	CASSLVRGGVGTDTQYF	TGTGCCAGCAGCTTGGTTCGCGGGGGAGTCGGCACAGATACGCAGTATTTT
TRBJ2-2	TRBD1	.	TRBV2	CASGQGPTGELFF	TGTGCCAGCGGACAGGGGCCCACCGGGGAGCTGTTTTTT
TRBJ2-4	TRBD1	.	TRBV19	CASSMTGGAGIGNIQYF	TGTGCCAGTAGTATGACAGGGGGCGCGGGGATCGGAAACATTCAGTACTTC
TRBJ2-2	.	.	TRBV7-3	CASRPRGGANTGELFF	TGTGCCAGCAGGCCGAGAGGGGGGGCGAACACCGGGGAGCTGTTTTTT
TRBJ1-5	.	.	TRBV27	CASSLSRQPQQPQHF	TGTGCCAGCAGTTTATCCCGACAGCCGCAGCAGCCCCAGCATTTT
TRBJ1-5	.	.	TRBV30	CAWSVRGGNYQPQHF	TGTGCCTGGAGTGTACGGGGGGGCAACTATCAGCCCCAGCATTTT
TRBJ1-1	TRBD1	.	TRBV15	CATSFRKGAGEAFF	TGTGCCACCAGCTTCCGTAAGGGGGCCGGTGAAGCTTTCTTT
TRBJ2-7	TRBD1	.	TRBV7-3	CASSSMTGGLNEQYF	TGTGCCAGCAGCTCTATGACAGGGGGCTTAAACGAGCAGTACTTC
TRBJ2-3	TRBD2	once	TRBV14	CASVFSGRRGTDTQYF	TGTGCCAGCGTGTTTAGCGGGAGGCGGGGCACAGATACGCAGTATTTT
TRBJ1-6	TRBD1	.	TRBV5-1	CASSLGQGALRAHNSPLHF	TGCGCCAGCAGCTTAGGACAGGGGGCACTGAGGGCCCATAATTCACCCCTCCACTTT
TRBJ2-1	TRBD1	once	TRBV5-6	CASSLGTGSNEQFF	TGTGCCAGCAGCTTGGGGACAGGGAGCAATGAGCAGTTCTTC
TRBJ2-7	TRBD1	.	TRBV13	CASSGPGQGNYEQYF	TGTGCCAGCAGCGGCCCGGGACAGGGAAACTACGAGCAGTACTTC
TRBJ2-7	TRBD2	.	TRBV19	CASSTRTSGSYEQYF	TGTGCCAGTAGTACGCGGACTAGCGGGTCCTACGAGCAGTACTTC
TRBJ2-2	.	.	TRBV10-1	CASSEHSGSGELFF	TGCGCCAGCAGTGAACACAGCGGCTCCGGGGAGCTGTTTTTT
TRBJ1-2	TRBD1	.	TRBV5-3	CARSLSGAGGRTNYGYTF	TGTGCCAGAAGCTTGTCGGGGGCAGGGGGGCGAACTAACTATGGCTACACCTTC
TRBJ2-2	TRBD1	.	TRBV27	CASSYRGSGELFF	TGTGCCAGCAGTTACAGGGGGAGCGGGGAGCTGTTTTTT
TRBJ2-7	TRBD1	.	TRBV5-6	CASSFSGGGYEQYF	TGTGCCAGCAGCTTTTCAGGGGGCGGCTACGAGCAGTACTTC
TRBJ2-5	.	.	TRBV7-9	CASSFIETQYF	TGTGCCAGCAGCTTCATAGAGACCCAGTACTTC
TRBJ1-4	.	.	TRBV11-2	CASSLDSWADNEKLFF	TGTGCCAGCAGCTTAGATTCGTGGGCTGATAATGAAAAACTGTTTTTT
TRBJ1-2	TRBD1	.	TRBV5-4	CASRGQGINYGYTF	TGTGCCAGCAGAGGACAGGGGATTAACTATGGCTACACCTTC
TRBJ2-7	TRBD1	.	TRBV5-6	CASSLPGTGKDYEQYF	TGTGCCAGCAGCCTACCTGGGACAGGGAAAGACTACGAGCAGTACTTC
TRBJ2-5	TRBD2	.	TRBV7-2	CASRLAGGPQETQYF	TGTGCCAGCAGGCTAGCGGGAGGACCCCAAGAGACCCAGTACTTC
TRBJ2-2	TRBD1	once	TRBV7-3	CASSVTGDGGELFF	TGTGCCAGCAGCGTGACAGGGGATGGCGGGGAGCTGTTTTTT
TRBJ2-7	TRBD1	.	TRBV7-2	CASSPGRDRVAYEQYF	TGTGCCAGCAGCCCAGGGAGAGACAGGGTTGCCTACGAGCAGTACTTC
TRBJ2-5	.	.	TRBV9	CASSVEDLGQETQYF	TGTGCCAGCAGCGTAGAGGACTTGGGGCAAGAGACCCAGTACTTC
TRBJ1-4	TRBD1	.	TRBV6-4	CASRTGTGVNEKLFF	TGTGCCAGCAGAACCGGGACAGGGGTTAATGAAAAACTGTTTTTT
TRBJ2-7	TRBD1	.	TRBV11-2	CASSTLGQGVGEQYF	TGTGCCAGCAGCACCCTAGGACAGGGGGTAGGCGAGCAGTACTTC
TRBJ2-2	TRBD2	.	TRBV11-3	CASSTTSGSFFGYTGELFF	TGTGCCAGCAGCACGACTAGCGGGAGCTTTTTTGGGTACACCGGGGAGCTGTTTTTT
TRBJ1-5	.	.	TRBV28	CASSFSRGGNQPQHF	TGTGCCAGCAGTTTCTCCCGGGGTGGCAATCAGCCCCAGCATTTT
TRBJ1-2	.	.	TRBV21-1	CASSKVWAGSYGYTF	TGTGCCAGCAGCAAAGTGTGGGCAGGCTCCTATGGCTACACCTTC
TRBJ2-1	TRBD2	.	TRBV9	CASSVALAVGEQFF	TGTGCCAGCAGCGTAGCACTAGCGGTAGGTGAGCAGTTCTTC
TRBJ2-7	.	few	TRBV21-1	CASSGRQGPYEQYF	TGTGCCAGCAGCGGGCGACAGGGGCCCTACGAGCAGTACTTC
TRBJ1-2	.	.	TRBV27	CASKIRGLPNYGYTF	TGTGCCAGTAAAATACGGGGACTTCCTAACTATGGCTACACCTTC
TRBJ2-1	TRBD2	.	TRBV4-2	CASSQAGTSGSNEQFF	TGTGCCAGCAGCCAGGCCGGGACTAGCGGGAGTAATGAGCAGTTCTTC